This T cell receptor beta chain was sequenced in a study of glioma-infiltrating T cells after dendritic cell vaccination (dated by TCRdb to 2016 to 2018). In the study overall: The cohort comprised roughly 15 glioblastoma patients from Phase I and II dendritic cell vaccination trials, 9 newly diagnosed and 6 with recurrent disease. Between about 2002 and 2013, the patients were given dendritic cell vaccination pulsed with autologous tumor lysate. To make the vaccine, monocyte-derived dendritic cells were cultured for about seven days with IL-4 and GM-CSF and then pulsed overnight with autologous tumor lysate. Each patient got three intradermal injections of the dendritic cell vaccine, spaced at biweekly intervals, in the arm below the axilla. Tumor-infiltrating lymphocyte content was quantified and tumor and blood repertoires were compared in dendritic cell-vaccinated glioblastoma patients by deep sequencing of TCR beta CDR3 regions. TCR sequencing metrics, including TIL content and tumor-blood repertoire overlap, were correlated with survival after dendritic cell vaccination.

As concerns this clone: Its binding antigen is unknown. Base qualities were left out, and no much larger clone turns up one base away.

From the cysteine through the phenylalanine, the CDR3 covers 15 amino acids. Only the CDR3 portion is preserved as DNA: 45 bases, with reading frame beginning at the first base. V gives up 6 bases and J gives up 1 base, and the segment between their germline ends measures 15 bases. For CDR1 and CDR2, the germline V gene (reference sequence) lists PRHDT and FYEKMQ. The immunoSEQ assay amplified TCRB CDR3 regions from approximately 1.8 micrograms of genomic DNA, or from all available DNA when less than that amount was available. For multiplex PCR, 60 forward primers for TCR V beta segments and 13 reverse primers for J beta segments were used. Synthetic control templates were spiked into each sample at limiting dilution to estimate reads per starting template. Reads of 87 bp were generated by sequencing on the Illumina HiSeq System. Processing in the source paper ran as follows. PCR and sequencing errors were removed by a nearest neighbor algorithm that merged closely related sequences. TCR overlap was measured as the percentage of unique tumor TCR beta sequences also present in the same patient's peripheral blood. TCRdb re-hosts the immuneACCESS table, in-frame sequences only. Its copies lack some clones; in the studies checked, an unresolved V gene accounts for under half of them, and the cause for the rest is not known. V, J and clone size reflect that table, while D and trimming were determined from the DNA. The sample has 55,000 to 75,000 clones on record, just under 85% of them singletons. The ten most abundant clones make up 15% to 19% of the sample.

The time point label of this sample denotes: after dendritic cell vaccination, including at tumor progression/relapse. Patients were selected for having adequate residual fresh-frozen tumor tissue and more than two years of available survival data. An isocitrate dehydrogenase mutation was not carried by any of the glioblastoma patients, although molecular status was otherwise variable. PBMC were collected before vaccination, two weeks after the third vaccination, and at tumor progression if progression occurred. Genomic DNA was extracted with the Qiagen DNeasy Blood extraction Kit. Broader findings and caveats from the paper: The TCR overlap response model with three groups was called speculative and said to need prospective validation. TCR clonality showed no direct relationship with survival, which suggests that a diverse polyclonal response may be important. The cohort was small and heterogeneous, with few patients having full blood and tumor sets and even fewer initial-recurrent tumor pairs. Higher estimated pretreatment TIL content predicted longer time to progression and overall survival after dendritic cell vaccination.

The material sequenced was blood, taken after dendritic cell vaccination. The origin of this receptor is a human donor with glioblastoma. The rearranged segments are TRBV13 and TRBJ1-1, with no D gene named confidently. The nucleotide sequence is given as TGTGCCAGCAGTGGCAGATGGGGAGCGAACACTGAAGCTTTCTTT. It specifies CASSGRWGANTEAFF.